These 2 T cell receptor beta chains were all obtained from the same sample, sequenced in a study of blood T cell repertoires in COVID-19. Sequencing used immunoSEQ multiplex PCR; TCRdb keeps in-frame clones, though not all of them. The table has over 60,000 clones, roughly 87% seen once. The sequenced sample consisted of peripheral blood. These receptors came from an elderly woman with acute or convalescent COVID-19.

The rearrangement joins TRBV12-5 to TRBJ1-3; tentative D call: TRBD1 (5 bases). Germline V gene sequence: CDR1 LGHNT, CDR2 FRNRAP. The CDR3 sequence is 14 residues long. The V end was cut by 1 base, the J end by 4 bases, with 8 bases between. The DNA for the CDR3 is TGTGCTAGTGGTTTGGGGACATTGGGAAACACCATATATTTT. This codes for CASGLGTLGNTIYF.

The DNA of the CDR3 is TGTGCCAGTAGGAGCCCGGGACAAGACTATGGCTACACCTTC. Amino acids: CASRSPGQDYGYTF. J is TRBJ1-2 and V is TRBV19; D is perhaps TRBD1 (6 bases). Trimming took off 6 bases at V and 3 bases at J, with 14 bases between the two ends. Germline assignment: CDR1 LNHDA and CDR2 SQIVND (reference sequence). This CDR3 comprises 14 residues.